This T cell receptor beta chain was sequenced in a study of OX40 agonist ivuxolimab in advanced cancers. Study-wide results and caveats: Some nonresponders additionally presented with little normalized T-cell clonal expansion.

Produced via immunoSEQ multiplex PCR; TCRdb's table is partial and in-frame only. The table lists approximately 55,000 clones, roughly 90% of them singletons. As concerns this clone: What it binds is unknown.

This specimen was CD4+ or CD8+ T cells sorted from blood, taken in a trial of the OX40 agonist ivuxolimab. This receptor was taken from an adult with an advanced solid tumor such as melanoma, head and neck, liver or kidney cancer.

This CDR3 is CASSEYRLEPRKLFF. The CDR3 coding sequence is TGTGCCAGCAGTGAGTATCGCCTCGAACCCCGAAAACTGTTTTTT. The rearrangement links TRBV2 to TRBJ1-4; no firm D call. Trimming removed 3 bases from V and 10 bases from J, with 18 bases in between. The CDR3 contains 15 residues. From germline, CDR1 is SNHLY and CDR2 FYNNEI.